Listed below are T cell receptor beta chains from one sample, sequenced in a study of blood T cell repertoires in COVID-19. Profiled with immunoSEQ multiplex PCR; TCRdb holds only in-frame clones, not every one. The sample has a few hundred thousand clones, 70% to 90% seen once; the top ten hold roughly 2%. Sequenced material: PBMCs or T cells enriched from blood (not recorded which). Every receptor here comes from a young man who had recovered from COVID-19. Both conserved end residues are part of each CDR3. D genes are given only for firm matches. Part of the rows lack a size; the others show once, few, many or a class for expanded clones.

V gene: TRBV30; D gene: NA; clone size: once; CDR3 protein: CAWTINSGGPTEAFF
V gene: TRBV3-1/TRBV3-2; D gene: TRBD1; clone size: NA; CDR3 protein: CASSQGLGDRRQETQYF
V gene: TRBV6-5; D gene: NA; clone size: NA; CDR3 protein: CASSYSIVGPTYEQYF
V gene: TRBV4-3; D gene: NA; clone size: NA; CDR3 protein: CASSQFHRDNQPQHF
V gene: TRBV29-1; D gene: NA; clone size: NA; CDR3 protein: CSVSGEGGNQPQHF
V gene: TRBV6-5; D gene: NA; clone size: NA; CDR3 protein: CASREGWNYGYTF
V gene: TRBV13; D gene: TRBD1; clone size: NA; CDR3 protein: CASSLGQGASGELFF
V gene: TRBV7-9; D gene: NA; clone size: NA; CDR3 protein: CASSWRGRPEAFF
V gene: TRBV4-3; D gene: NA; clone size: NA; CDR3 protein: CASSQDWRGTNTEAFF
V gene: TRBV30; D gene: NA; clone size: NA; CDR3 protein: CAWSRAHNSPLHF
V gene: TRBV7-2; D gene: TRBD2; clone size: few; CDR3 protein: CASSPGGVTSYEQYF
V gene: TRBV2; D gene: TRBD1; clone size: NA; CDR3 protein: CASSVDRGASEKLFF
V gene: TRBV5-4; D gene: NA; clone size: NA; CDR3 protein: CASSLGGDLAKNIQYF
V gene: TRBV2; D gene: TRBD1; clone size: NA; CDR3 protein: CASSPRTGGQHAQYF
V gene: TRBV5-5; D gene: TRBD1; clone size: NA; CDR3 protein: CASSVDRDADTQYF
V gene: TRBV5-1; D gene: TRBD2; clone size: NA; CDR3 protein: CASSLGLAGGPDLDTQYF
V gene: TRBV12-3/TRBV12-4; D gene: NA; clone size: NA; CDR3 protein: CASSPVNTEAFF
V gene: TRBV27; D gene: NA; clone size: NA; CDR3 protein: CASSFGSGWPPQHF
V gene: TRBV7-2; D gene: TRBD1; clone size: NA; CDR3 protein: CASSPRQGSLGGYTF
V gene: TRBV9; D gene: TRBD1; clone size: NA; CDR3 protein: CASSARTGGTGNTIYF
V gene: TRBV6-6; D gene: TRBD1; clone size: NA; CDR3 protein: CASRGPGQGRYEQYF
V gene: TRBV4-3; D gene: TRBD1; clone size: many; CDR3 protein: CASSQTTGTGGEKLFF
V gene: TRBV4-2; D gene: TRBD1; clone size: once; CDR3 protein: CASSQDLTGGYQPQHF
V gene: TRBV27; D gene: TRBD1; clone size: NA; CDR3 protein: CASSSEGTGRNGYTF
V gene: TRBV12-3/TRBV12-4; D gene: NA; clone size: NA; CDR3 protein: CASSNRGGYEQYF
V gene: TRBV7-8; D gene: NA; clone size: NA; CDR3 protein: CASSLRQVNTEAFF
V gene: TRBV5-1; D gene: NA; clone size: NA; CDR3 protein: CASSNRDSYEQYF
V gene: TRBV7-9; D gene: TRBD2; clone size: NA; CDR3 protein: CASSSVLAGGPNEQFF
V gene: TRBV7-3; D gene: TRBD2; clone size: NA; CDR3 protein: CASSPQERQAGVTDTQYF
V gene: TRBV6-1; D gene: NA; clone size: NA; CDR3 protein: CASSADIGGGNQPQHF
V gene: TRBV30; D gene: NA; clone size: NA; CDR3 protein: CAWSLTGSLSYEQYF
V gene: TRBV27; D gene: NA; clone size: NA; CDR3 protein: CASSSTPNTEAFF
V gene: TRBV6-6; D gene: TRBD1; clone size: NA; CDR3 protein: CASSWDSDSNQPQHF
V gene: TRBV5-1; D gene: TRBD2; clone size: NA; CDR3 protein: CASRTQLAGGQETQYF
V gene: TRBV5-4; D gene: NA; clone size: NA; CDR3 protein: CASSLSRGEVRGYTF
V gene: TRBV6-5; D gene: TRBD1; clone size: NA; CDR3 protein: CASSYGRTGTYEQYF